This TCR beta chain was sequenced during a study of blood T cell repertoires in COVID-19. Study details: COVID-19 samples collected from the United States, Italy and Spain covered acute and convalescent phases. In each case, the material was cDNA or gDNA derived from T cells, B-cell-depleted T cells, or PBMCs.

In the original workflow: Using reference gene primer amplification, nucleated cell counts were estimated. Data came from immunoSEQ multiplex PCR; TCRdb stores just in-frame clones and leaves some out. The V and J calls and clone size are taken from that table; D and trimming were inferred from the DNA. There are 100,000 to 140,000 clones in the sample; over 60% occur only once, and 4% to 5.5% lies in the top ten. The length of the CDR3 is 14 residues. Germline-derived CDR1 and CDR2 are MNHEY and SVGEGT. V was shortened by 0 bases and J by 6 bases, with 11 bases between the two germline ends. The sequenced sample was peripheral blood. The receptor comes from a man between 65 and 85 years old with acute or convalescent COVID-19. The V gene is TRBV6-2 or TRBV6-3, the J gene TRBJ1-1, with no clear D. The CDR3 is CASSYSEAPAEAFF. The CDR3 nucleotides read TGTGCCAGCAGTTACTCGGAGGCTCCGGCTGAAGCTTTCTTT.